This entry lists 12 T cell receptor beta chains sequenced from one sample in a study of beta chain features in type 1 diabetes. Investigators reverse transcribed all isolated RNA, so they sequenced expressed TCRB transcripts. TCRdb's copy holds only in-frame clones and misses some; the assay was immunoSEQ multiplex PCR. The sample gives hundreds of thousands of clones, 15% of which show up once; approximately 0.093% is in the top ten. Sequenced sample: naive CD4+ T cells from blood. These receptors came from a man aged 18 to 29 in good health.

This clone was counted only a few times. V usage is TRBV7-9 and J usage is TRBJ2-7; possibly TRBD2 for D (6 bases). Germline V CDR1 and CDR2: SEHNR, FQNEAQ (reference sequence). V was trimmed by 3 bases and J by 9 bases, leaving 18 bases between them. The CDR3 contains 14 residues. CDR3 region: CASSFGAGRFGQYF. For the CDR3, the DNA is TGTGCCAGCAGCTTTGGCGCAGGGAGGTTCGGGCAGTACTTC.

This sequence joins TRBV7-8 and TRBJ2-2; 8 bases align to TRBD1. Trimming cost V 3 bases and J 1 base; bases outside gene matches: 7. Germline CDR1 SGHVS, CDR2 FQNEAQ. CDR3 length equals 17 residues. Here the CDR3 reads CASSFLPGTGNTGELFF. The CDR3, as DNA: TGTGCCAGCAGCTTCCTACCAGGGACAGGGAACACCGGGGAGCTGTTTTTT.

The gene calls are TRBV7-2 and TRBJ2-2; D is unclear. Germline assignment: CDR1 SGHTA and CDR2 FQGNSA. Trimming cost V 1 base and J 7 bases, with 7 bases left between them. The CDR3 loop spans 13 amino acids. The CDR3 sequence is CASSLDSVGELFF. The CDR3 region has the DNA TGTGCCAGCAGCTTAGATTCGGTCGGGGAGCTGTTTTTT.

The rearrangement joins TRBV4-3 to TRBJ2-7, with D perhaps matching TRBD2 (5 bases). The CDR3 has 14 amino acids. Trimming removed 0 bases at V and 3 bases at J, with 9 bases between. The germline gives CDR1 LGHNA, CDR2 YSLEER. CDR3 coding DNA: TGCGCCAGCAGCCAAGAGGGGAGTTTCTACGAGCAGTACTTC. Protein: CASSQEGSFYEQYF.

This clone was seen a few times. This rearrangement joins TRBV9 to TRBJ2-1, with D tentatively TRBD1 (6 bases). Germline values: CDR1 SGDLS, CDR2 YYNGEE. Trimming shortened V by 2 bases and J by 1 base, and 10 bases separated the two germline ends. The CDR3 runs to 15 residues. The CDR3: CASSVQDRSYNEQFF. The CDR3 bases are TGTGCCAGCAGCGTCCAGGACAGATCCTACAATGAGCAGTTCTTC.

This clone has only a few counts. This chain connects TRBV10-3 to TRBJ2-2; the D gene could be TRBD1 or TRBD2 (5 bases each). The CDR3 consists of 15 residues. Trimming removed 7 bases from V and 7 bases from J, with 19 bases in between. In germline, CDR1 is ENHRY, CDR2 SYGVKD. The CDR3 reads CAITPYGDANGELFF. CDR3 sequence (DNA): TGTGCCATCACCCCCTATGGGGACGCCAACGGGGAGCTGTTTTTT.

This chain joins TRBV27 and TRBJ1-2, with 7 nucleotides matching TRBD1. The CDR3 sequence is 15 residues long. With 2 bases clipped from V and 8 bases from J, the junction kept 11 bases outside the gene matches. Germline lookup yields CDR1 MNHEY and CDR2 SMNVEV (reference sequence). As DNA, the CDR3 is TGTGCCAGCAGTTTACTCGGGACAGAGGATCGAGGCTACACCTTC. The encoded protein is CASSLLGTEDRGYTF.

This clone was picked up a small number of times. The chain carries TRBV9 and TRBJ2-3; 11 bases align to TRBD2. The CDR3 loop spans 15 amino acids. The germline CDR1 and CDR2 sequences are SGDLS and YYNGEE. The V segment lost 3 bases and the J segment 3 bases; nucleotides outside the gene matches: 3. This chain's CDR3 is CASSATSGKTDTQYF. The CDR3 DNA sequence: TGTGCCAGCAGCGCGACTAGCGGGAAAACAGATACGCAGTATTTT.

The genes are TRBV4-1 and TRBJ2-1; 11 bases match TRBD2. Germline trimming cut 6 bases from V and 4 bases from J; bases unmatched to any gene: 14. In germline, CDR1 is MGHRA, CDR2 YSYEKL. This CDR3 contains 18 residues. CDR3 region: CASRDVFSGRAQYNEQFF. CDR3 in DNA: TGCGCCAGCAGAGACGTCTTTAGCGGGAGGGCCCAGTACAATGAGCAGTTCTTC.

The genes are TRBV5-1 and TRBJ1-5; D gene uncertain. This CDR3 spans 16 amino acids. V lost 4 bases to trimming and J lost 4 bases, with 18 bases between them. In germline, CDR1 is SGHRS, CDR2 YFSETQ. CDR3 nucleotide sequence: TGCGCCAGCAGCCCGGGTTCAGGAGGGTTTAATCAGCCCCAGCATTTT. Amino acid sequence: CASSPGSGGFNQPQHF.

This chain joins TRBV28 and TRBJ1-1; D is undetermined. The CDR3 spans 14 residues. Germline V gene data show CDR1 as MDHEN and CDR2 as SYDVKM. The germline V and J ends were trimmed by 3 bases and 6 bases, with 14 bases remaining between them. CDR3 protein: CASSLRPTTAEAFF. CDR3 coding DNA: TGTGCCAGCAGTTTGAGACCAACTACGGCTGAAGCTTTCTTT.

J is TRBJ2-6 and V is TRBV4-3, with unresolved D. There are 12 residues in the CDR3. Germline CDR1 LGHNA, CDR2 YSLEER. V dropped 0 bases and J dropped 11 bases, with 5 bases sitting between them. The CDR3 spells CASSQEQYVLTF. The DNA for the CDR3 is TGCGCCAGCAGCCAAGAACAGTACGTCCTGACTTTC.